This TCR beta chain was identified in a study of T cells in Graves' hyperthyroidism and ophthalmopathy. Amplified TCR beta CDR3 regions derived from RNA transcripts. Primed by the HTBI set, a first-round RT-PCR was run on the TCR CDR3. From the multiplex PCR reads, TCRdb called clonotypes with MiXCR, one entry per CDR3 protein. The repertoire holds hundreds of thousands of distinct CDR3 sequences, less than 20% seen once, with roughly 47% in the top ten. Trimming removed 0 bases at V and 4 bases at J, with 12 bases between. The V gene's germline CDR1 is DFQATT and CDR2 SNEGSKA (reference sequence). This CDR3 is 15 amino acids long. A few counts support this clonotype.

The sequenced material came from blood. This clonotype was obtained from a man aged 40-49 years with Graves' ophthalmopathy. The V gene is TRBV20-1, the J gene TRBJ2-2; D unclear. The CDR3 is CSARDLDTGTGELFF. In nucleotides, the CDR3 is TGCAGTGCTAGAGATTTAGATACCGGCACCGGGGAGCTGTTTTTT.